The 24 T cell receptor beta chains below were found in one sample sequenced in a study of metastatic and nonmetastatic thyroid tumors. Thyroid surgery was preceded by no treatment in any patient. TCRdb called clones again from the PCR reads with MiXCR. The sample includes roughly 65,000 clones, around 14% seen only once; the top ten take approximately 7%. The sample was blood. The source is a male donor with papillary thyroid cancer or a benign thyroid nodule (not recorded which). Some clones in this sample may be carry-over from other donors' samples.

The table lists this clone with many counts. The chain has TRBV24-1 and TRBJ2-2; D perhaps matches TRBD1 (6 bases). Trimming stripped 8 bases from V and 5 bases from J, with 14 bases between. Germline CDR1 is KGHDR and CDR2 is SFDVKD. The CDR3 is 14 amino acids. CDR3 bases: TGTGCCACCAAGTCTGGGCAGGGGACCGGGGAGCTGTTTTTT. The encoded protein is CATKSGQGTGELFF.

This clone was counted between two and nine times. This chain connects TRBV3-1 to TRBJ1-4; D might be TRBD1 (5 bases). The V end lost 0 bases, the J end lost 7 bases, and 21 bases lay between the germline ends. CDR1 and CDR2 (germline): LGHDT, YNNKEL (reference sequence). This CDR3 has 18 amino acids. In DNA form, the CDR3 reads TGTGCCAGCAGCCAAGATCATGGAATAGGGGAGAACGGTGAAAAACTGTTTTTT. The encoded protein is CASSQDHGIGENGEKLFF.

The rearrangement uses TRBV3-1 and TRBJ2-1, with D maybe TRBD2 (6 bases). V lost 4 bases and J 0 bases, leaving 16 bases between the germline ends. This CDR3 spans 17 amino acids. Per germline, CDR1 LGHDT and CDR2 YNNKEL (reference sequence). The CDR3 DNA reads TGTGCCAGCAGCCCAAAAAGGGCGGGAAGCTCCTACAATGAGCAGTTCTTC. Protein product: CASSPKRAGSSYNEQFF.

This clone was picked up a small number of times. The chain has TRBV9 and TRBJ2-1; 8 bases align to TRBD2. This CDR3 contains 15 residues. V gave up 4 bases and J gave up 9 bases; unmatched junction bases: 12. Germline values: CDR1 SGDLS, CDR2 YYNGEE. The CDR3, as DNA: TGTGCCAGCAGCTCACCGGGACTAGGTATCCGTGAGCAGTTCTTC. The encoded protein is CASSSPGLGIREQFF.

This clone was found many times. CDR3 protein: CASSKGAEPGSGYTF. The CDR3 bases are TGTGCCAGCAGTAAAGGGGCTGAGCCGGGAAGCGGCTACACCTTC. V usage is TRBV6-1 and J usage is TRBJ1-2; perhaps TRBD1 as D (5 bases). CDR1 is MNHNS, CDR2 SASEGT, per germline. V shed 5 bases and J shed 8 bases, with 21 bases lying between them. The CDR3 has 15 residues.

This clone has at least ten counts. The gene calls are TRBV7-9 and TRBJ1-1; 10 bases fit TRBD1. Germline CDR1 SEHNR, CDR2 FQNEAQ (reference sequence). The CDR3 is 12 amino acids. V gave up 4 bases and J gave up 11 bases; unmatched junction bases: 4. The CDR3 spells CASSYGQGGAFF. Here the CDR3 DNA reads TGTGCCAGCAGCTACGGACAGGGGGGTGCTTTCTTT. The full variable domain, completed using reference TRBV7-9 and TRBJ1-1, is DTGVSQNPRHKITKRGQNVTFRCDPISEHNRLYWYRQTLGQGPEFLTYFQNEAQLEKSRLLSDRFSAERPKGSFSTLEIQRTEQGDSAMYLCASSYGQGGAFFGQGTRLTVV.

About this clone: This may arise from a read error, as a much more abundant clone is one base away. The CDR3 here is CAISLGGGSLMYEQYV. DNA of the CDR3: TGTGCCATCAGCCTAGGGGGAGGGTCCCTTATGTACGAGCAGTACGTC. The chain joins TRBV5-5 to TRBJ2-7; a weak D match, TRBD2 (7 bases). Germline lookup yields CDR1 SGHKS and CDR2 YYEKEE (reference sequence). The CDR3 runs 16 residues.

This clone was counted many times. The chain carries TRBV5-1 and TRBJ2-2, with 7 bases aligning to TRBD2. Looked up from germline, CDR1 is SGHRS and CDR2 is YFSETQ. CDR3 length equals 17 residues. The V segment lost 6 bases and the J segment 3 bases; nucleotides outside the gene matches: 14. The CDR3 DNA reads TGCGCCAGCAAACGGAGCCTAGCGGTTACGGACACCGGGGAGCTGTTTTTT. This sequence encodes CASKRSLAVTDTGELFF.

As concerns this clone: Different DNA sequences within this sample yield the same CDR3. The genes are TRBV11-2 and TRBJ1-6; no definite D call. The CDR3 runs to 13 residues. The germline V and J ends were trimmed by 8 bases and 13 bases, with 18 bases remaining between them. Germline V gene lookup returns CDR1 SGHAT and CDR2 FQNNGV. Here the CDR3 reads CASGIVETSPLHF. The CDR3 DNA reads TGTGCCAGCGGTATAGTGGAAACTTCGCCCCTCCACTTT.

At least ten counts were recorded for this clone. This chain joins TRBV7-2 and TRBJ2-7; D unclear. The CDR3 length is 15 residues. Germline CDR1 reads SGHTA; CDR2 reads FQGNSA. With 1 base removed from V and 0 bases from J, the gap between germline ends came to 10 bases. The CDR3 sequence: CASSLVGPLSYEQYF. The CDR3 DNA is TGTGCCAGCAGCTTAGTTGGCCCCCTCTCCTACGAGCAGTACTTC.

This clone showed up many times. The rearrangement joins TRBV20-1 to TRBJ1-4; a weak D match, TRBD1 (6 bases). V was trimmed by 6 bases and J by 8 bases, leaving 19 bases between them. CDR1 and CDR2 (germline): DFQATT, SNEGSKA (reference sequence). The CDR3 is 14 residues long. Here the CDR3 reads CSARRGQGREKLFF. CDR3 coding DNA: TGCAGTGCCCGGCGGGGGCAGGGCCGGGAAAAACTGTTTTTT.

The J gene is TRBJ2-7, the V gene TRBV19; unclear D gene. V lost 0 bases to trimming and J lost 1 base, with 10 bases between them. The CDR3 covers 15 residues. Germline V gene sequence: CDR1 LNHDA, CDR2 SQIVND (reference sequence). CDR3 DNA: TGTGCCAGTAGTATAGACGGTAGAGGATCCTACGAGCAGTACTTC. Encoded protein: CASSIDGRGSYEQYF. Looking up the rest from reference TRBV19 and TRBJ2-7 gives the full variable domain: DGGITQSPKYLFRKEGQNVTLSCEQNLNHDAMYWYRQDPGQGLRLIYYSQIVNDFQKGDIAEGYSVSREKKESFPLTVTSAQKNPTAFYLCASSIDGRGSYEQYFGPGTRLTVT.

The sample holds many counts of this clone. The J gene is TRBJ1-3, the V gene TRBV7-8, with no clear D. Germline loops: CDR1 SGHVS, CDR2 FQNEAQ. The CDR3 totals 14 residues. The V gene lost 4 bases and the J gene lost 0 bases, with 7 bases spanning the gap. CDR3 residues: CASSSGFSGNTIYF. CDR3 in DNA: TGTGCCAGCAGCTCGGGGTTCTCTGGAAACACCATATATTTT. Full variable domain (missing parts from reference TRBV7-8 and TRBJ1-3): GAGVSQSPRYKVAKRGQDVALRCDPISGHVSLFWYQQALGQGPEFLTYFQNEAQLDKSGLPSDRFFAERPEGSVSTLKIQRTQQEDSAVYLCASSSGFSGNTIYFGEGSWLTVV.

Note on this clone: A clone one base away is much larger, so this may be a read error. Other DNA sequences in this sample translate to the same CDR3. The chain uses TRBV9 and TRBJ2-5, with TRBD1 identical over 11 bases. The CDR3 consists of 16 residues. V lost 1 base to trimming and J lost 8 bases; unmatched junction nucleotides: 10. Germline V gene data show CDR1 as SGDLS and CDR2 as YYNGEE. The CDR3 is CASSVSGQGAGETQYF. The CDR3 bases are TGTGCCAGCAGCGTATCTGGACAGGGGGCCGGGGAAACCCAGTACTTC.

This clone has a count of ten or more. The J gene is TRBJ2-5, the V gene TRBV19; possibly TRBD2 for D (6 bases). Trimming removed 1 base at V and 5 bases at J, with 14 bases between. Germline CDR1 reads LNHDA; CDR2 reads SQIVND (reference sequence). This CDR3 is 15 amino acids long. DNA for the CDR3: TGTGCCAGTAGTATAGCCCCGGGAGAAAGGGAGACCCAGTACTTC. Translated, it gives CASSIAPGERETQYF.

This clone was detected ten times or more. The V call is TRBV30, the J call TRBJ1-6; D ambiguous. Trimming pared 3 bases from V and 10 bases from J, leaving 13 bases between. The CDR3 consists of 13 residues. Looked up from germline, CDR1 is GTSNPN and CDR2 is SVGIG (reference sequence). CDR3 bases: TGTGCCTGGAGCGGGCCACCACGGTCACCCCTCCACTTT. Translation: CAWSGPPRSPLHF.

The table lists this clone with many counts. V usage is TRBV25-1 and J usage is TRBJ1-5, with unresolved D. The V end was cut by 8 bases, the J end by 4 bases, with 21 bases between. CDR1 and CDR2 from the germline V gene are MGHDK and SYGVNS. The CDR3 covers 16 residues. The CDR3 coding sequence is TGTGCCAGCCAGGCAGCCGGTGGAGCTAAAAATCAGCCCCAGCATTTT. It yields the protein CASQAAGGAKNQPQHF.

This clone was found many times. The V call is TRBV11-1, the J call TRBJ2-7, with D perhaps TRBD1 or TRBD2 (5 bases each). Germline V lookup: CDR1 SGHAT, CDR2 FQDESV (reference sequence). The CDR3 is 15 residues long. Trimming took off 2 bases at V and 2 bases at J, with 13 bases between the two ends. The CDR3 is CASSLNRDPTYEQYF. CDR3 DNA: TGTGCCAGCAGCTTAAACCGGGACCCAACCTACGAGCAGTACTTC.

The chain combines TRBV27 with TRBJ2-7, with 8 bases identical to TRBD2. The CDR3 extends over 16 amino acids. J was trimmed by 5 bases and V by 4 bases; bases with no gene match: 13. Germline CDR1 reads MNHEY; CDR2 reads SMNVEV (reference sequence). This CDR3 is CASSSPGGGVGHEQYF. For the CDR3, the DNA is TGTGCCAGCAGTTCCCCGGGGGGGGGCGTGGGCCACGAGCAGTACTTC.

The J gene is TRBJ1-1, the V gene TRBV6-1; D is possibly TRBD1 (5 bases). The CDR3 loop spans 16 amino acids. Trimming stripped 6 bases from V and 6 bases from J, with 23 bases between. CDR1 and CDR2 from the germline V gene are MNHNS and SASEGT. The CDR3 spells CASSLTSGTGTAEAFF. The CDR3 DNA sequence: TGTGCCAGCAGCCTCACTTCGGGCACAGGTACAGCTGAAGCTTTCTTT.

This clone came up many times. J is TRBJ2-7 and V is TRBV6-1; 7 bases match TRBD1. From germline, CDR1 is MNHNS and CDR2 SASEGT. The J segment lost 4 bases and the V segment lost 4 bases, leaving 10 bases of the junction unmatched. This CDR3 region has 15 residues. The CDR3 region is CASSGKSTDRYEQYF. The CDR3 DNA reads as TGTGCCAGCAGTGGAAAGTCCACGGACAGGTACGAGCAGTACTTC.

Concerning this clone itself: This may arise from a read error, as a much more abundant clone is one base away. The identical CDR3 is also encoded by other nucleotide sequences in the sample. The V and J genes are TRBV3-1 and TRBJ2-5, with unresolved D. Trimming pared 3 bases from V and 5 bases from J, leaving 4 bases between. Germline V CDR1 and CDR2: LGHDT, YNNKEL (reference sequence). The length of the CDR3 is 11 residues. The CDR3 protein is CASSQRETQYF. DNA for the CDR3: TGTGCCAGCAGCCAGCGTGAGACCCAGTACTTC.

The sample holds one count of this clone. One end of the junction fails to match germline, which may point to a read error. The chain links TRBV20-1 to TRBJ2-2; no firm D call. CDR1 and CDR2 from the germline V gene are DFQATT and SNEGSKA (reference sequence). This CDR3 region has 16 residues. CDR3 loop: CSASSEVAANTVELFF. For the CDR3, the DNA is TGCAGTGCTAGTTCAGAGGTAGCAGCGAACACCGTGGAGCTTTTTTTT.

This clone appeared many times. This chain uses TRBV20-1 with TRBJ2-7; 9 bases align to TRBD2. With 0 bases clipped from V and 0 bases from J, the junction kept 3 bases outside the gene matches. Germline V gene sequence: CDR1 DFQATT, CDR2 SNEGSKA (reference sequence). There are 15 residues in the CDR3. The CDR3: CSARDLAGISYEQYF. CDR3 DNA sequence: TGCAGTGCTAGAGACCTAGCGGGAATCTCCTACGAGCAGTACTTC.